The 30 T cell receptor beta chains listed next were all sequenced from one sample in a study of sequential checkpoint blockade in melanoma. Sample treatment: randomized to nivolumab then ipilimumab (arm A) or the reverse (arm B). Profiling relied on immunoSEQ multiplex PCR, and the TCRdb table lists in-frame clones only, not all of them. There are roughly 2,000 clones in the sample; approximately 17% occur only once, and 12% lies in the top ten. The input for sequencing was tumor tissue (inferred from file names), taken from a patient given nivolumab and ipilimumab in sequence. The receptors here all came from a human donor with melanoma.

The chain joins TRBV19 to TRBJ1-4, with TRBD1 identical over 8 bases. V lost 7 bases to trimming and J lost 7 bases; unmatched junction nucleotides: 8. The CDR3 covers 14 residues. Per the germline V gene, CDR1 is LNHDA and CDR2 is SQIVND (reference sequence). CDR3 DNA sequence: TGTGCCAGTACCACCGACAGGGGTGGTGAAAAACTGTTTTTT. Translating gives CASTTDRGGEKLFF.

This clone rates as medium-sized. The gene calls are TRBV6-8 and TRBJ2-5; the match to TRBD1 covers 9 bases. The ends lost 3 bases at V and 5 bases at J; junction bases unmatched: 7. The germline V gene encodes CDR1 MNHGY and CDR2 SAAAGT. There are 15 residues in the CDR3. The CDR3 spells CASSYSTGGGETQYF. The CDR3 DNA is TGTGCCAGCAGTTATAGTACAGGGGGCGGGGAGACCCAGTACTTC.

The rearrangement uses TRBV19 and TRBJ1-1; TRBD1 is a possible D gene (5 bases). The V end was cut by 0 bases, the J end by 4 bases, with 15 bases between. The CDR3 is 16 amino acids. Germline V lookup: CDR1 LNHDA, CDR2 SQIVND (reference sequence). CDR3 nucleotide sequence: TGTGCCAGTAGTATAGAGTCGTGGGGGGACGGCACTGAAGCTTTCTTT. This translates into CASSIESWGDGTEAFF.

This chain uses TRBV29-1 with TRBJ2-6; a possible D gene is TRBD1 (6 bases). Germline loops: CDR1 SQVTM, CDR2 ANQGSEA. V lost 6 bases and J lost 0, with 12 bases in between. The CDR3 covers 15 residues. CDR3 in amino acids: CSVKGENSGANVLTF. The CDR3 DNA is TGCAGCGTGAAGGGGGAAAACTCTGGGGCCAACGTCCTGACTTTC.

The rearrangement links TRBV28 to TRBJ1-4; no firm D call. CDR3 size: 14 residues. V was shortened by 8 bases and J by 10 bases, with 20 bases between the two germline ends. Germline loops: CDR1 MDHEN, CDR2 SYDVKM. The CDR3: CASRVPNSVRKLFF. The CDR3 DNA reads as TGTGCCAGCCGAGTTCCCAACAGTGTTCGAAAACTGTTTTTT.

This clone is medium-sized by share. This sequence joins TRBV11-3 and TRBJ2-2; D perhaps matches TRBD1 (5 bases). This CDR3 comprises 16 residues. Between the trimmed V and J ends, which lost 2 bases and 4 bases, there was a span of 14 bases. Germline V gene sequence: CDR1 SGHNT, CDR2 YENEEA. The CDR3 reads CASSLPARDFTGELFF. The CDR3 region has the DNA TGTGCCAGCAGCTTACCGGCCAGGGATTTCACCGGGGAGCTGTTTTTT.

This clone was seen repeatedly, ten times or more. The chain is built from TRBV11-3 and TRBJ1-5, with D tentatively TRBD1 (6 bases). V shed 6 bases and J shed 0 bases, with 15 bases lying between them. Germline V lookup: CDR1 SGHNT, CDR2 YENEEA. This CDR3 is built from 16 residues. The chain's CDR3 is CASSSTDRYSNQPQHF. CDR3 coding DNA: TGTGCCAGCAGTTCCACGGACAGATATAGCAATCAGCCCCAGCATTTT. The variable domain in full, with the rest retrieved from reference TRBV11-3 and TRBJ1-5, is EAGVVQSPRYKIIEKKQPVAFWCNPISGHNTLYWYLQNLGQGPELLIRYENEEAVDDSQLPKDRFSAERLKGVDSTLKIQPAELGDSAVYLCASSSTDRYSNQPQHFGDGTRLSIL.

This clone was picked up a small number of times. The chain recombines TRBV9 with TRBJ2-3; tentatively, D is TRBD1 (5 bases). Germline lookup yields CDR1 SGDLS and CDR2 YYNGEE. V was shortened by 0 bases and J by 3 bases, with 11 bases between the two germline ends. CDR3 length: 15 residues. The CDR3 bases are TGTGCCAGCAGCGTAGCAGGGCTCGGAACAGATACGCAGTATTTT. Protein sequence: CASSVAGLGTDTQYF.

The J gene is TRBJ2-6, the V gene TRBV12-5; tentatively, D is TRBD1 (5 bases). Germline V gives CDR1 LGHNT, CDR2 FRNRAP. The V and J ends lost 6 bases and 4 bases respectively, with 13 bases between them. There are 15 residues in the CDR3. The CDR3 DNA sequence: TGTGCTAGTGGCCTGGGGCTTGGAGGGGCCAACGTCCTGACTTTC. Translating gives CASGLGLGGANVLTF.

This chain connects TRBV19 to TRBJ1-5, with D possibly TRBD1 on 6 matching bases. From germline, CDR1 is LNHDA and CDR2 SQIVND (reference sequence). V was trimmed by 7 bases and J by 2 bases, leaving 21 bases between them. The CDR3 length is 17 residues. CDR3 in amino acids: CASKEADRYVGNQPQHF. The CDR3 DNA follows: TGTGCCAGTAAAGAGGCAGACAGGTATGTGGGCAATCAGCCCCAGCATTTT. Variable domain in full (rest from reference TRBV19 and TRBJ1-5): DGGITQSPKYLFRKEGQNVTLSCEQNLNHDAMYWYRQDPGQGLRLIYYSQIVNDFQKGDIAEGYSVSREKKESFPLTVTSAQKNPTAFYLCASKEADRYVGNQPQHFGDGTRLSIL.

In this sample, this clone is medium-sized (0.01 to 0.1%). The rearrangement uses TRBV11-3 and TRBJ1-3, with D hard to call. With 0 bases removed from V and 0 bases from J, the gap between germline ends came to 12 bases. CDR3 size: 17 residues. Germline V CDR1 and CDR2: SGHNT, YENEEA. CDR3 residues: CASSLESRTGSGNTIYF. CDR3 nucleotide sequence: TGTGCCAGCAGCTTAGAGTCTAGGACGGGCTCTGGAAACACCATATATTTT.

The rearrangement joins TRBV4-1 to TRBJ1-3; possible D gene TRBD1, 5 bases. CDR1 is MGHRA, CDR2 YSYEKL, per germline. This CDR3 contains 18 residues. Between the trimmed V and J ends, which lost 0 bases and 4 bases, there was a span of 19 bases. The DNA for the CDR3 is TGCGCCAGCAGCCAAGATTCCTGGACAAACCTCGGCGGAAACACCATATATTTT. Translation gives CASSQDSWTNLGGNTIYF.

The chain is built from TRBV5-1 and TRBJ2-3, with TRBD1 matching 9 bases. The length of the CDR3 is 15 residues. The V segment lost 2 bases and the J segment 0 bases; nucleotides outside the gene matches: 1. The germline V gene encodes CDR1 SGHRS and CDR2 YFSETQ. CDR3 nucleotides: TGCGCCAGCAGCTTACAGGGGGCGAGCACAGATACGCAGTATTTT. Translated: CASSLQGASTDTQYF.

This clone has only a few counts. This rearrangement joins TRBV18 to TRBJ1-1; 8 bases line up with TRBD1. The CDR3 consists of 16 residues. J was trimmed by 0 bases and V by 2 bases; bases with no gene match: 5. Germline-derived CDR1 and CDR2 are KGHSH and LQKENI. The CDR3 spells CASSPSRTGMNTEAFF. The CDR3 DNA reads TGTGCCAGCTCACCATCGAGGACAGGGATGAACACTGAAGCTTTCTTT.

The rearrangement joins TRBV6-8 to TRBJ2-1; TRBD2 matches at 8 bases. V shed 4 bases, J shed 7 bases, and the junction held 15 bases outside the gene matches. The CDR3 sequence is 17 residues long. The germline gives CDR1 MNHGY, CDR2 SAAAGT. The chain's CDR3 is CASSSPGERGFLNEQFF. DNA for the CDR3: TGTGCCAGCAGTTCCCCAGGGGAGCGGGGGTTTCTGAATGAGCAGTTCTTC.

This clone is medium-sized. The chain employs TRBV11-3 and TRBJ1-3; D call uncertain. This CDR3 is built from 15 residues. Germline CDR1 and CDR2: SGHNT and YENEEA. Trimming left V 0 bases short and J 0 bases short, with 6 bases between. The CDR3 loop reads CASSLDLHSGNTIYF. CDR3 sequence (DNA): TGTGCCAGCAGCTTAGACCTGCACTCTGGAAACACCATATATTTT.

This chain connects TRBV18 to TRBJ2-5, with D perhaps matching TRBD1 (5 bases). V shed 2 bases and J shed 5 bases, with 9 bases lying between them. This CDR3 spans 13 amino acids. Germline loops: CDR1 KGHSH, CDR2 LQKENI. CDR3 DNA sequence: TGTGCCAGCTCACCAAGGGGTGGCGAGACCCAGTACTTC. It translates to CASSPRGGETQYF.

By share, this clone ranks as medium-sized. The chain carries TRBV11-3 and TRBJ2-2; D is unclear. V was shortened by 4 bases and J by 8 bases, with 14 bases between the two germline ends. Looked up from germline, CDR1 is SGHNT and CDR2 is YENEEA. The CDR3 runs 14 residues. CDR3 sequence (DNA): TGTGCCAGCAGCTCCCTCGGAGATCTGGGGGAGCTGTTTTTT. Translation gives CASSSLGDLGELFF. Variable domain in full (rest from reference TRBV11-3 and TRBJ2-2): EAGVVQSPRYKIIEKKQPVAFWCNPISGHNTLYWYLQNLGQGPELLIRYENEEAVDDSQLPKDRFSAERLKGVDSTLKIQPAELGDSAVYLCASSSLGDLGELFFGEGSRLTVL.

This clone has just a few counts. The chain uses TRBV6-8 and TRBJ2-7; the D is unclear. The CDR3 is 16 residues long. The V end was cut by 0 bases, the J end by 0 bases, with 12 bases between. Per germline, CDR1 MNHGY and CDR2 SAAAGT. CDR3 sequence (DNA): TGTGCCAGCAGTTACTCGAAGTCGGCCAGCTCCTACGAGCAGTACTTC. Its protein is CASSYSKSASSYEQYF.

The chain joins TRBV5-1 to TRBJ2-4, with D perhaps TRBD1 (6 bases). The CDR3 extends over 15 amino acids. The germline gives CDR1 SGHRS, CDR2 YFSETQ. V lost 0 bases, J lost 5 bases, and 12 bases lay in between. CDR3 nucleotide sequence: TGCGCCAGCAGCTTGGGAGGGTCAGGGGAAAACATTCAGTACTTC. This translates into CASSLGGSGENIQYF.

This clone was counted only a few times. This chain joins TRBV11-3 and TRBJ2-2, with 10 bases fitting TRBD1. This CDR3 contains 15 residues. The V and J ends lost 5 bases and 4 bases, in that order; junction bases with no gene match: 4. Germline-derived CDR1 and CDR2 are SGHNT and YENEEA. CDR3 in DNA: TGTGCCAGCAGCCAATGGACAGGGGGCACCGGGGAGCTGTTTTTT. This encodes CASSQWTGGTGELFF.

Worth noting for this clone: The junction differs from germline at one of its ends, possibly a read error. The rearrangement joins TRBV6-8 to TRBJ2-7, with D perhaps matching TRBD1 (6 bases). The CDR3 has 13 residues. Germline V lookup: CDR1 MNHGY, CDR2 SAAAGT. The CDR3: CAISGDTSYEQYF. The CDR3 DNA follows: TGTGCCATCAGTGGGGACACCTCCTACGAGCAGTACTTC.

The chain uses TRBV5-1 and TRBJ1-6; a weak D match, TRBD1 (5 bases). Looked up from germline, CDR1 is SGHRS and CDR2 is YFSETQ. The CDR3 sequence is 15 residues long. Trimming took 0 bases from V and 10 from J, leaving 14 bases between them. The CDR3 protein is CASSLGDGSGSPLHF. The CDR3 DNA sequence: TGCGCCAGCAGCTTGGGGGACGGATCTGGGTCACCCCTCCACTTT.

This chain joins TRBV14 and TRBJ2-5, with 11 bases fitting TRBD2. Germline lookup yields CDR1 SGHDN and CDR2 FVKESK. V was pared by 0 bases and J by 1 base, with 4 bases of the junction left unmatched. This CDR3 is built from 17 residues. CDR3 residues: CASSQDDLAGGQETQYF. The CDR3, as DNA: TGTGCCAGCAGCCAAGATGATCTAGCGGGGGGCCAAGAGACCCAGTACTTC.

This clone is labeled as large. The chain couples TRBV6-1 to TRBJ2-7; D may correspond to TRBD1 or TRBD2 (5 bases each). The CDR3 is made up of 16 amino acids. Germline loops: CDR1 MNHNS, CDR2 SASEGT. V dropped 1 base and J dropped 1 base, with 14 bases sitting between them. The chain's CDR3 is CASSEGGSGYSYEQYF. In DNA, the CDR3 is TGTGCCAGCAGTGAAGGCGGGTCAGGGTATTCCTACGAGCAGTACTTC.

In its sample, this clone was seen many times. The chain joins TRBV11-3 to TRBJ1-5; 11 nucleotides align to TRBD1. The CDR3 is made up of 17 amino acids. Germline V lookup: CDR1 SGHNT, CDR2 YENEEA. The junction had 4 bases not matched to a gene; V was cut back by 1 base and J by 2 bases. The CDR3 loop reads CASSLGTGGTGNQPQHF. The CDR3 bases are TGTGCCAGCAGCTTAGGGACAGGGGGCACGGGCAATCAGCCCCAGCATTTT.

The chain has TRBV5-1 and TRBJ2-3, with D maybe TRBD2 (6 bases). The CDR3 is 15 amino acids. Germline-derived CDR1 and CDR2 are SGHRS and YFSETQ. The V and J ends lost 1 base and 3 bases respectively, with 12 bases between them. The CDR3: CASSLSSGGTDTQYF. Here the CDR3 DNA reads TGCGCCAGCAGCTTGAGCTCCGGGGGAACAGATACGCAGTATTTT.

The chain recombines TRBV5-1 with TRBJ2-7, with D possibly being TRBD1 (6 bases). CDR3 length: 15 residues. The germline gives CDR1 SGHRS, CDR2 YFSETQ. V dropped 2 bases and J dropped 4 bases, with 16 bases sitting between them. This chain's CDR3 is CASSFYWDTSYEQYF. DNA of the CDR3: TGCGCCAGCAGCTTCTATTGGGACACCTCATACGAGCAGTACTTC. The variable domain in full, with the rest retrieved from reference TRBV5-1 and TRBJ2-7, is KAGVTQTPRYLIKTRGQQVTLSCSPISGHRSVSWYQQTPGQGLQFLFEYFSETQRNKGNFPGRFSGRQFSNSRSEMNVSTLELGDSALYLCASSFYWDTSYEQYFGPGTRLTVT.

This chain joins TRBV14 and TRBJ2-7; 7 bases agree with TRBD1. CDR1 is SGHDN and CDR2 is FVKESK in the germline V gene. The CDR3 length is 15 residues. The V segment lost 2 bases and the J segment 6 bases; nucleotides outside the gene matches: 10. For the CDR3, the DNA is TGTGCCAGCAGCCAATTAACCGGGGCAGGGGGCGAGCAGTACTTC. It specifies CASSQLTGAGGEQYF.

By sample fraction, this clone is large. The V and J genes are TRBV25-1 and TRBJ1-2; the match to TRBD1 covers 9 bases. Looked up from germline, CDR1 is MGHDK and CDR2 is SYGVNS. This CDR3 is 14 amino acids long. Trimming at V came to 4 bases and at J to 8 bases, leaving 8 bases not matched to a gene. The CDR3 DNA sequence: TGTGCCAGCAGTGGAACAGGGGGCTCAGGAGGCTACACCTTC. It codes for CASSGTGGSGGYTF.